These 6 T cell receptor beta chains came from one sample sequenced in a study of cytomegalovirus exposure and HLA in healthy donors. Using immunoSEQ multiplex PCR, the repertoire was profiled, and TCRdb retains in-frame clones only, with some absent. The sample has approximately 220,000 clones, roughly 88% seen once. Source material: PBMCs. Receptors were obtained from a woman in her twenties or thirties in good health and CMV-seropositive.

The V call is TRBV7-2, the J call TRBJ2-1; TRBD2 matches at 12 bases. CDR1 and CDR2 from the germline V gene are SGHTA and FQGNSA. V shed 5 bases, J shed 4 bases, and the junction held 6 bases outside the gene matches. CDR3 length: 16 residues. Here the CDR3 reads CASSRLAGEVYNEQFF. Written as DNA, the CDR3 is TGTGCCAGCAGCCGACTAGCGGGAGAAGTATACAATGAGCAGTTCTTC. Filled out from reference TRBV7-2 and TRBJ2-1, the complete variable domain reads GAGVSQSPSNKVTEKGKDVELRCDPISGHTALYWYRQSLGQGLEFLIYFQGNSAPDKSGLPSDRFSAERTGGSVSTLTIQRTQQEDSAVYLCASSRLAGEVYNEQFFGPGTRLTVL.

In nucleotides, the CDR3 is TGTGCCAGCAGACCAGGGGGCCCCTACGAGCAGTACTTC. As protein: CASRPGGPYEQYF. V and J are TRBV28 and TRBJ2-7, with TRBD1 matching over 8 bases. Unmatched junction bases numbered 3, after V lost 6 bases and J lost 2 bases. This CDR3 contains 13 residues. In germline, CDR1 is MDHEN, CDR2 SYDVKM.

The chain joins TRBV9 to TRBJ1-2; D remains unclear. CDR1 and CDR2 from the germline V gene are SGDLS and YYNGEE. V lost 7 bases to trimming and J lost 2 bases, with 9 bases between them. The CDR3 runs to 12 residues. The CDR3: CASGKPNYGYTF. The DNA for the CDR3 is TGTGCCAGCGGCAAGCCGAACTATGGCTACACCTTC.

The chain joins TRBV4-2 to TRBJ2-3, with D hard to call. V lost 3 bases to trimming and J lost 0 bases, with 4 bases between them. The germline V gene has CDR1 LGHNA and CDR2 YNFKEQ. The CDR3 spans 13 residues. The CDR3 coding sequence is TGTGCCAGCAGCCAGGCTAGCACAGATACGCAGTATTTT. Translating it yields CASSQASTDTQYF.

The V and J genes are TRBV30 and TRBJ1-2; maybe TRBD1 (5 bases). Between the trimmed V and J ends, which lost 3 bases and 2 bases, there was a span of 16 bases. CDR3 length equals 15 residues. Germline assignment: CDR1 GTSNPN and CDR2 SVGIG (reference sequence). The DNA of the CDR3 is TGTGCCTGGAGCCACGTTGGGGGAACCAACTATGGCTACACCTTC. Translating it yields CAWSHVGGTNYGYTF. Filled out from reference TRBV30 and TRBJ1-2, the complete variable domain reads SQTIHQWPATLVQPVGSPLSLECTVEGTSNPNLYWYRQAAGRGLQLLFYSVGIGQISSEVPQNLSASRPQDRQFILSSKKLLLSDSGFYLCAWSHVGGTNYGYTFGSGTRLTVV.

The chain links TRBV2 to TRBJ1-1; D ambiguous. This CDR3 spans 12 amino acids. Germline values: CDR1 SNHLY, CDR2 FYNNEI. Written as DNA, the CDR3 is TGTGCTAGACGGACTGGGTACACTGAAGCTTTCTTT. Translating gives CARRTGYTEAFF.